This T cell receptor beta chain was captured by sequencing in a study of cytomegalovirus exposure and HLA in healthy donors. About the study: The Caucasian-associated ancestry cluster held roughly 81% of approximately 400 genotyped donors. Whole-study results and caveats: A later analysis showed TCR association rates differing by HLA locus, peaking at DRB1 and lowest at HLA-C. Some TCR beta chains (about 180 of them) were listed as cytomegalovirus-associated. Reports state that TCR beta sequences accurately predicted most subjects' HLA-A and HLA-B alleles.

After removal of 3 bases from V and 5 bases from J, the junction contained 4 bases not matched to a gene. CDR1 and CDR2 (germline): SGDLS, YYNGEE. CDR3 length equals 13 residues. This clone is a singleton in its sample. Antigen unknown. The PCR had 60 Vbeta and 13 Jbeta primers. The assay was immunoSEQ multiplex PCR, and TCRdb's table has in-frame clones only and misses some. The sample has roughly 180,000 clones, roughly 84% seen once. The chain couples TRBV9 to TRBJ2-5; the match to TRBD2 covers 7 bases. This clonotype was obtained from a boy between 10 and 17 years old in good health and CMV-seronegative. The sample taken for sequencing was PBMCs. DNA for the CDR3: TGTGCCAGCAGCGCGCGGGAGCGGGAGACCCAGTACTTC. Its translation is CASSARERETQYF.